The 21 T cell receptor beta chains given below trace back to one sample, sequenced in a study of blood T cell repertoires in COVID-19. Using immunoSEQ multiplex PCR, the repertoire was profiled, and TCRdb retains in-frame clones only, with some absent. The profile covers 200,000 to 250,000 clones, with around 88% appearing a single time and less than 4% taken by the ten largest. The sample taken for sequencing was peripheral blood. These receptor sequences come from a woman aged 25 to 39 who had recovered from COVID-19.

This chain uses TRBV6-5 with TRBJ1-2, with 10 bases identical to TRBD1. This CDR3 spans 16 amino acids. Germline-derived CDR1 and CDR2 are MNHEY and SVGAGI. Trimming removed 4 bases from V and 3 bases from J; junction bases left unmatched: 8. The CDR3 region has the DNA TGTGCCAGCAGTTGGCCGGGACAGGGGCTTGACTATGGCTACACCTTC. Translating gives CASSWPGQGLDYGYTF.

The V gene is TRBV4-1, the J gene TRBJ1-2; 9 nucleotides align to TRBD1. CDR1 is MGHRA and CDR2 is YSYEKL in the germline V gene. Trimming removed 4 bases from V and 4 bases from J; junction bases left unmatched: 16. The CDR3 sequence is 18 residues long. The CDR3 loop reads CASSLRGTGLIGAYGYTF. DNA for the CDR3: TGCGCCAGCAGCCTCAGGGGGACAGGGTTGATTGGCGCCTATGGCTACACCTTC.

The table lists this clone with a count of one. The chain uses TRBV7-3 and TRBJ2-1; D possibly corresponds to TRBD1 (6 bases). Germline V lookup: CDR1 SGHTA, CDR2 FQGTGA. V was clipped by 4 bases and J by 6 bases, with 13 bases between them. The CDR3 runs 14 residues. CDR3 DNA sequence: TGTGCCAGCAGCTCGACCCAGGGGCCCAATGAGCAGTTCTTC. Its protein is CASSSTQGPNEQFF.

This chain uses TRBV11-3 with TRBJ2-3; D not certain. V lost 2 bases and J lost 4, with 7 bases in between. Germline CDR1 reads SGHNT; CDR2 reads YENEEA. The CDR3 runs to 13 residues. As DNA, the CDR3 is TGTGCCAGCAGCTTATCCCAGGCAGATACGCAGTATTTT. Protein sequence: CASSLSQADTQYF.

This clone was observed a handful of times. The V gene is TRBV4-3, the J gene TRBJ2-5; D may be TRBD2 (5 bases). The CDR3 is 15 amino acids. Per germline, CDR1 LGHNA and CDR2 YSLEER. The germline V and J ends were trimmed by 0 bases and 5 bases, with 13 bases remaining between them. The CDR3 reads CASSQDVGDGETQYF. CDR3 DNA: TGCGCCAGCAGCCAAGATGTGGGAGACGGGGAGACCCAGTACTTC.

The chain joins TRBV4-1 to TRBJ2-7; a weak D match, TRBD1 (6 bases). Trimming took off 0 bases at V and 2 bases at J, with 23 bases between the two ends. The V gene's germline CDR1 is MGHRA and CDR2 YSYEKL. The CDR3 has 19 amino acids. The CDR3 nucleotides are TGCGCCAGCAGCCAAGATCCCCTCGGACAGACCCGAAGAGCCTACGAGCAGTACTTC. It codes for CASSQDPLGQTRRAYEQYF.

V usage is TRBV4-3 and J usage is TRBJ2-3; 14 nucleotides align to TRBD2. This CDR3 region has 18 residues. Germline V lookup: CDR1 LGHNA, CDR2 YSLEER. The V gene end was trimmed by 4 bases and the J gene end by 2 bases; junction bases not matched to a gene: 8. The CDR3 is CASSPGTSGGLLTDTQYF. The CDR3 region has the DNA TGCGCCAGCAGCCCAGGGACTAGCGGGGGCCTCCTCACAGATACGCAGTATTTT.

The genes are TRBV6-4 and TRBJ1-6; 7 nucleotides align to TRBD1. The ends lost 4 bases at V and 10 bases at J; junction bases unmatched: 10. This CDR3 comprises 15 residues. Germline CDR1 MRHNA, CDR2 SNTAGT. The chain's CDR3 is CASSGGGTEGSPLHF. The CDR3 DNA sequence: TGTGCCAGCAGTGGCGGCGGGACAGAGGGATCACCCCTCCACTTT.

The chain links TRBV5-1 to TRBJ1-4; TRBD1 agrees at 8 bases. This CDR3 is 16 amino acids long. J lost 7 bases, V lost 0 bases, and 8 bases had no gene match. Germline lookup yields CDR1 SGHRS and CDR2 YFSETQ. CDR3 coding DNA: TGCGCCAGCAGCTTGGGACAGGGGCCAAGTGGTGAAAAACTGTTTTTT. Amino acids: CASSLGQGPSGEKLFF.

The chain is built from TRBV9 and TRBJ2-6; D not certain. V lost 2 bases, J lost 4 bases, and 13 bases lay in between. In germline, CDR1 is SGDLS, CDR2 YYNGEE. This CDR3 comprises 16 residues. For the CDR3, the DNA is TGTGCCAGCAGCGTCATCCCAGGTTCCGGGGCCAACGTCCTGACTTTC. Amino acids: CASSVIPGSGANVLTF.

In its sample, this clone was seen once. This sequence joins TRBV6-5 and TRBJ2-5; D is ambiguous. This CDR3 contains 12 residues. V lost 6 bases and J lost 3, with 8 bases in between. The germline V gene encodes CDR1 MNHEY and CDR2 SVGAGI. The CDR3 loop is CASSPTKETQYF. CDR3 sequence (DNA): TGTGCCAGCAGCCCAACAAAAGAGACCCAGTACTTC.

The gene calls are TRBV2 and TRBJ2-5, with 9 bases lining up with TRBD2. CDR1 is SNHLY and CDR2 is FYNNEI in the germline V gene. This CDR3 region has 15 residues. V shed 3 bases and J 5 bases; nucleotides not matched to a gene: 7. The CDR3 loop is CASSDYLAGKETQYF. CDR3 coding DNA: TGTGCCAGCAGTGACTACCTAGCGGGGAAGGAGACCCAGTACTTC.

The chain uses TRBV5-5 and TRBJ1-5; the D gene is possibly TRBD1 (5 bases). Trimming pared 0 bases from V and 2 bases from J, leaving 9 bases between. This CDR3 region has 15 residues. The germline V gene encodes CDR1 SGHKS and CDR2 YYEKEE (reference sequence). CDR3 nucleotide sequence: TGTGCCAGCAGCTTGGCCGGGGGGGGCAATCAGCCCCAGCATTTT. It codes for CASSLAGGGNQPQHF.

Only one count was recorded for this clone. This rearrangement joins TRBV7-6 to TRBJ2-3; 7 bases match TRBD2. Trimming cost V 1 base and J 4 bases; bases outside gene matches: 8. The CDR3 extends over 16 amino acids. Germline loops: CDR1 SGHVS, CDR2 FNYEAQ. CDR3 coding DNA: TGTGCCAGCAGCTTAGTGGCGGGGGAGGTGGCAGATACGCAGTATTTT. As protein: CASSLVAGEVADTQYF.

CDR3: CASSILQGNEQYF. DNA of the CDR3: TGTGCCAGTAGTATTTTACAGGGGAACGAGCAGTACTTC. The chain combines TRBV19 with TRBJ2-7, with 7 bases fitting TRBD1. CDR3 length equals 13 residues. The ends lost 3 bases at V and 5 bases at J; junction bases unmatched: 4. Per the germline V gene, CDR1 is LNHDA and CDR2 is SQIVND (reference sequence).

The CDR3 spells CASSLSGQLNEQFF. The CDR3 coding sequence is TGTGCCAGCAGTTTAAGTGGACAGCTCAATGAGCAGTTCTTC. The gene calls are TRBV27 and TRBJ2-1, with D perhaps TRBD1 (6 bases). Germline values: CDR1 MNHEY, CDR2 SMNVEV (reference sequence). This CDR3 is 14 amino acids long. The germline V and J ends were trimmed by 2 bases and 6 bases, with 11 bases remaining between them.

The CDR3 DNA reads TGTGCCAGCAGCCCCTCCGGAGATACGCAGTATTTT. This gives the protein CASSPSGDTQYF. This sequence joins TRBV7-6 and TRBJ2-3; no firm D call. Trimming took off 5 bases at V and 5 bases at J, with 8 bases between the two ends. This CDR3 comprises 12 residues. Per germline, CDR1 SGHVS and CDR2 FNYEAQ.

CDR3 DNA: TGTGCCAGCACAAACGAGGAGGAGAATGAAAAACTGTTTTTT. Residues: CASTNEEENEKLFF. This chain links TRBV5-7 with TRBJ1-4; D is uncertain. TRBV5-7 belongs to the ORF category, with a function that is uncertain. This CDR3 has 14 amino acids. The ends were cut back, 6 bases at V and 5 bases at J, with 14 bases in the middle.

V usage is TRBV3-1 (or the pseudogene TRBV3-2) and J usage is TRBJ2-5; D gene uncertain. The germline V gene has CDR1 LGHDT and CDR2 YNNKEL (reference sequence). The CDR3 contains 13 residues. Trimming pared 6 bases from V and 5 bases from J, leaving 13 bases between. The CDR3 coding sequence is TGTGCCAGCAGTAAAGCGCCCGCGGAGACCCAGTACTTC. Translation: CASSKAPAETQYF.

This rearrangement joins TRBV19 to TRBJ1-3; D not certain. Germline values: CDR1 LNHDA, CDR2 SQIVND (reference sequence). The CDR3 is 15 residues long. Trimming removed 1 base at V and 0 bases at J, with 7 bases between. CDR3 loop: CASSIGHSSGNTIYF. In nucleotides, the CDR3 is TGTGCCAGTAGTATAGGACACTCCTCTGGAAACACCATATATTTT.

This chain uses TRBV5-1 with TRBJ1-1; 8 bases are a match to TRBD1. V lost 1 base to trimming and J lost 1 base; unmatched junction nucleotides: 6. The CDR3 runs 16 residues. Germline loops: CDR1 SGHRS, CDR2 YFSETQ. The CDR3 reads CASSLIPGTGNTEAFF. CDR3 sequence (DNA): TGCGCCAGCAGCTTGATTCCCGGGACAGGGAACACTGAAGCTTTCTTT.